Below, 27 T cell receptor beta chains from the same sample are listed, as sequenced in a study of blood T cells in healthy people across ages. Next came a second PCR, run for roughly 6 to 11 cycles, which used a sample-barcoded 5' primer along with a J-beta primer mix. TCRdb ran MiXCR on the 5' RACE reads and lists one entry per CDR3 protein. The sample contains almost 300,000 distinct CDR3 sequences, 27% of which appear only once. Sequenced sample: blood. All receptors come from a woman in her seventies in good health.

This clonotype was found a few times. The chain is built from TRBV4-1 and TRBJ2-4, with D hard to call. The CDR3 extends over 14 amino acids. V lost 4 bases and J 3 bases, leaving 10 bases between the germline ends. Germline V gene sequence: CDR1 MGHRA, CDR2 YSYEKL. The CDR3 nucleotides are TGCGCCAGCAGCCCCCCCGGCCTCAAAAACATTCAGTACTTC. It yields the protein CASSPPGLKNIQYF.

CDR3 residues: CASSLGVRGDTQYF. The CDR3 nucleotides are TGTGCCAGCAGCTTAGGTGTTCGCGGGGATACGCAGTATTTT. This chain links TRBV7-3 with TRBJ2-3, with D possibly TRBD2 on 5 matching bases. Per the germline V gene, CDR1 is SGHTA and CDR2 is FQGTGA. CDR3 length equals 14 residues. With 2 bases removed from V and 6 bases from J, the gap between germline ends came to 12 bases. Looking up the rest from reference TRBV7-3 and TRBJ2-3 gives the full variable domain: GAGVSQTPSNKVTEKGKYVELRCDPISGHTALYWYRQSLGQGPEFLIYFQGTGAADDSGLPNDRFFAVRPEGSVSTLKIQRTERGDSAVYLCASSLGVRGDTQYFGPGTRLTVL.

This sequence joins TRBV7-2 and TRBJ2-2; no clear D gene. This CDR3 is 14 amino acids long. CDR1 is SGHTA and CDR2 is FQGNSA in the germline V gene. The V and J ends lost 5 bases and 0 bases respectively, with 7 bases between them. CDR3 protein: CASSRTTNTGELFF. The CDR3 nucleotides read TGTGCCAGCAGCCGTACGACGAACACCGGGGAGCTGTTTTTT.

This clonotype has only a few counts. The V call is TRBV28, the J call TRBJ2-7; the D is unclear. V was clipped by 5 bases and J by 0 bases, with 5 bases between them. CDR3 length equals 12 residues. Germline V gives CDR1 MDHEN, CDR2 SYDVKM. CDR3 DNA: TGTGCCAGCAGTATGAACTCCTACGAGCAGTACTTC. It specifies CASSMNSYEQYF.

The rearrangement uses TRBV24-1 and TRBJ2-3; 7 positions agree with TRBD1. The V gene end was trimmed by 4 bases and the J gene end by 0 bases; junction bases not matched to a gene: 3. The CDR3 consists of 15 residues. Germline CDR1 KGHDR, CDR2 SFDVKD. CDR3 residues: CATSEGQRSTDTQYF. As DNA, the CDR3 is TGTGCCACCAGTGAGGGACAGAGGAGCACAGATACGCAGTATTTT.

The gene calls are TRBV5-5 and TRBJ1-1, with D perhaps matching TRBD1 (5 bases). V was cut by 1 base and J by 2 bases, with 12 bases left in between. Germline assignment: CDR1 SGHKS and CDR2 YYEKEE (reference sequence). This CDR3 is built from 15 residues. DNA of the CDR3: TGTGCCAGCAGCTTGAAGGTGACAGCTAACACTGAAGCTTTCTTT. It translates to CASSLKVTANTEAFF. Drawing the rest from reference TRBV5-5 and TRBJ1-1, the complete variable domain is DAGVTQSPTHLIKTRGQQVTLRCSPISGHKSVSWYQQVLGQGPQFIFQYYEKEERGRGNFPDRFSARQFPNYSSELNVNALLLGDSALYLCASSLKVTANTEAFFGQGTRLTVV.

This clonotype was seen more than once but under ten times. The rearrangement uses TRBV29-1 and TRBJ2-3; tentative D call: TRBD2 (6 bases). The V and J ends lost 0 bases and 8 bases respectively, with 18 bases between them. Germline loops: CDR1 SQVTM, CDR2 ANQGSEA. The CDR3 has 15 amino acids. CDR3 nucleotides: TGCAGCGTTGAAGATGTGAGGAGGGCGCAGCGTACGCAGTATTTT. Protein sequence: CSVEDVRRAQRTQYF.

The chain couples TRBV28 to TRBJ1-1; D unclear. The length of the CDR3 is 11 residues. The V and J ends lost 8 bases and 1 base respectively, with 5 bases between them. Germline CDR1 reads MDHEN; CDR2 reads SYDVKM. The CDR3 DNA follows: TGTGCCAGCGTGGGGAACACTGAAGCTTTCTTT. This translates into CASVGNTEAFF.

This clonotype was recorded a few times. The chain recombines TRBV12-3 or TRBV12-4 with TRBJ1-1; D is uncertain. The ends were cut back, 2 bases at V and 3 bases at J, with 10 bases in the middle. This CDR3 region has 14 residues. The chain's CDR3 is CASSLWGSYTEAFF. The CDR3 DNA sequence: TGTGCCAGCAGTTTATGGGGTTCTTACACTGAAGCTTTCTTT.

To note about this clonotype: A read error may produce the germline difference seen at one junction end. The chain joins TRBV6-2 or TRBV6-3 to TRBJ2-5, with D tentatively TRBD1 or TRBD2 (5 bases each). CDR1 and CDR2 from the germline V gene are MNHEY and SVGEGT. The CDR3 covers 13 residues. This chain's CDR3 is CASRPTQIGTQHF. The CDR3 region has the DNA TGTGCCAGCAGGCCCACCCAAATCGGGACCCAGCACTTC.

The chain employs TRBV7-2 and TRBJ1-2; no firm D call. V was shortened by 1 base and J by 4 bases, with 10 bases between the two germline ends. Germline V gives CDR1 SGHTA, CDR2 FQGNSA. The CDR3 contains 14 residues. The CDR3 bases are TGTGCCAGCAGCTTAGATGTGGGCGGCTATGGCTACACCTTC. Amino acid sequence: CASSLDVGGYGYTF.

This clonotype was counted only a few times. It may be a read error: a sequence one base away is much more abundant. The chain employs TRBV28 and TRBJ2-1; D gene uncertain. The J call may be mistaken, given a closer DNA end match to TRBJ2-5. Germline V gene data show CDR1 as MDHEN and CDR2 as SYDVKM. This CDR3 contains 15 residues. The DNA for the CDR3 is TGTGCCAGCACCCTTCAGTTAGCAGGTTTAGGGACCCAGTACTTC. The encoded protein is CASTLQLAGLGTQYF.

This clonotype was observed at least ten times. V gene TRBV25-1 combines with J gene TRBJ2-5; D possibly corresponds to TRBD1 (5 bases). Trimming took 1 base from V and 3 from J, leaving 12 bases between them. Germline values: CDR1 MGHDK, CDR2 SYGVNS. CDR3 length: 15 residues. CDR3 loop: CASSEWGRVKETQYF. The CDR3 DNA reads TGTGCCAGCAGTGAATGGGGCAGGGTTAAAGAGACCCAGTACTTC.

The DNA for the CDR3 is TGCAGCGCCCAGGACAGGTCTGGGGCCAACGTCCTGACTTTC. It specifies CSAQDRSGANVLTF. This sequence joins TRBV29-1 and TRBJ2-6; 7 bases line up with TRBD1. Germline CDR1 and CDR2: SQVTM and ANQGSEA. The CDR3 spans 14 residues. With V trimmed by 7 bases and J by 1 base, 4 bases remained unmatched.

The genes are TRBV20-1 and TRBJ2-7, with unresolved D. This CDR3 is 12 amino acids long. Germline CDR1 DFQATT, CDR2 SNEGSKA (reference sequence). With 3 bases removed from V and 1 base from J, the gap between germline ends came to 7 bases. DNA for the CDR3: TGCAGTGCTAGTAACGGATCCTACGAGCAGTACTTC. This codes for CSASNGSYEQYF.

The V gene is TRBV7-2, the J gene TRBJ2-3; 11 bases are a match to TRBD2. Trimming cost V 0 bases and J 6 bases; bases outside gene matches: 5. The CDR3 runs to 16 residues. Germline V gene data show CDR1 as SGHTA and CDR2 as FQGNSA. The CDR3 reads CASSLALAGGLDTQYF. The CDR3 nucleotides read TGTGCCAGCAGCTTAGCGCTAGCGGGGGGCTTGGATACGCAGTATTTT.

The rearrangement joins TRBV9 to TRBJ2-1, with 12 bases lining up with TRBD2. V was clipped by 4 bases and J by 11 bases; unmatched bases: 10. Germline lookup yields CDR1 SGDLS and CDR2 YYNGEE. The CDR3 extends over 15 amino acids. Here the CDR3 DNA reads TGTGCCAGCAGCCCGCAGACTAGCGGGAGCAGAAAGCAGTTCTTC. It specifies CASSPQTSGSRKQFF.

In its sample, this clonotype was seen a few times. This sequence joins TRBV3-1 and TRBJ1-6, with D tentatively TRBD1 (5 bases). The CDR3 is made up of 14 amino acids. V was shortened by 3 bases and J by 5 bases, with 8 bases between the two germline ends. Germline CDR1 is LGHDT and CDR2 is YNNKEL (reference sequence). CDR3 bases: TGTGCCAGCAGCCAGCGGGGGAATAATTCACCCCTCCACTTT. Translated, it gives CASSQRGNNSPLHF.

In its sample, this clonotype was seen a few times. This chain uses TRBV12-3 or TRBV12-4 with TRBJ2-5, with D unclear. This CDR3 region has 14 residues. V lost 7 bases to trimming and J lost 5 bases, with 17 bases between them. CDR3 coding DNA: TGTGCCAGCACCCCATCACCGTCGCCGGAGACCCAGTACTTC. This sequence encodes CASTPSPSPETQYF.

The chain combines TRBV5-1 with TRBJ2-3; D uncertain. Germline V gene lookup returns CDR1 SGHRS and CDR2 YFSETQ. The CDR3 has 14 amino acids. V lost 0 bases and J lost 2, with 7 bases in between. Written as DNA, the CDR3 is TGCGCCAGCAGCTTGGACAGAAACACAGATACGCAGTATTTT. Encoded protein: CASSLDRNTDTQYF.

The sample holds a few counts of this clonotype. This chain uses TRBV20-1 with TRBJ1-2, with TRBD1 matching 8 bases. With V trimmed by 6 bases and J by 5 bases, 17 bases remained unmatched. Germline-derived CDR1 and CDR2 are DFQATT and SNEGSKA (reference sequence). This CDR3 comprises 16 residues. DNA of the CDR3: TGCAGTGCCATCAGACAGGGGTCGGGTGTGTGGTATGGCTACACCTTC. It is translated as CSAIRQGSGVWYGYTF.

J is TRBJ2-5 and V is TRBV28; possibly TRBD1 for D (6 bases). Judging by the DNA end, TRBJ2-7 fits better; the J call may be wrong. Germline CDR1 reads MDHEN; CDR2 reads SYDVKM. The CDR3 loop spans 14 amino acids. The CDR3 DNA follows: TGTGCCAGCAGTTTACAGGGGTACTCCTACGAGCAGTACGTC. The encoded protein is CASSLQGYSYEQYV.

This clonotype came up a few times. V gene TRBV20-1 combines with J gene TRBJ2-1; TRBD2 agrees at 7 bases. V lost 0 bases, J lost 7 bases, and 9 bases stayed unmatched. Germline lookup yields CDR1 DFQATT and CDR2 SNEGSKA (reference sequence). The CDR3 spans 15 residues. The CDR3 region is CSARDFGLGDNEQFF. The CDR3 DNA reads TGCAGTGCTAGAGATTTCGGACTAGGGGATAATGAGCAGTTCTTC.

V is TRBV4-1 and J is TRBJ2-3, with 11 positions matching TRBD2. From germline, CDR1 is MGHRA and CDR2 YSYEKL. The CDR3 runs to 16 residues. Trimming removed 1 base from V and 3 bases from J; junction bases left unmatched: 3. Here the CDR3 reads CASSQGLAGGTDTQYF. The CDR3 region has the DNA TGCGCCAGCAGCCAAGGGCTAGCGGGAGGAACAGATACGCAGTATTTT.

J is TRBJ1-1 and V is TRBV29-1, with TRBD1 identical over 7 bases. J gave up 11 bases and V 4 bases, and 7 bases lay outside the gene matches. Germline V gives CDR1 SQVTM, CDR2 ANQGSEA. The CDR3 covers 11 residues. CDR3 sequence: CSVGRQGWAFF. CDR3 bases: TGCAGCGTTGGGAGACAGGGATGGGCTTTCTTT.

This clonotype has ten or more counts. J is TRBJ2-1 and V is TRBV7-3; 13 bases fit TRBD2. The germline V gene encodes CDR1 SGHTA and CDR2 FQGTGA. Trimming cost V 6 bases and J 6 bases; bases outside gene matches: 5. The CDR3 is 15 amino acids. CDR3 bases: TGTGCCAGCAGACGACTAGCGGGAGGCGGCAATGAGCAGTTCTTC. Encoded protein: CASRRLAGGGNEQFF.

This clonotype was counted only a few times. This chain connects TRBV7-6 to TRBJ2-1; 10 nucleotides match TRBD2. This CDR3 comprises 14 residues. Germline values: CDR1 SGHVS, CDR2 FNYEAQ. V lost 3 bases, J lost 4 bases, and 0 bases stayed unmatched. The CDR3 sequence: CASSFSGGYNEQFF. For the CDR3, the DNA is TGTGCCAGCAGCTTTAGCGGGGGGTACAATGAGCAGTTCTTC.